The clone carrying this TCR beta chain was seen only a few times. No antigen is known for it. Every bit of the isolated RNA underwent reverse transcription, so sequencing read expressed TCRB transcripts. The protocol was immunoSEQ multiplex PCR, while the TCRdb copy is restricted to in-frame clones and leaves out a portion. The sample yields about 230,000 clones, approximately 16% seen once. This specimen belongs to a study of beta chain features in type 1 diabetes. Findings of the study overall: TCRB CDR3s from Type 1 diabetes patients were moderately but significantly shorter in all four CD4+ subsets.

Naive, central memory, regulatory and stem cell-like memory cells within the CD4+ compartment were sorted using CD45RO/CCR7/CD25/CD127/CD95/CD27. This sequence was found in a man aged 30 to 45 with type 1 diabetes. Sequencing was done on a sample of naive CD4+ T cells from blood.

The CDR3 bases are TGCAGCGTTGAAGGTGGGACAGAGGCGGCGGCCTACAATGAGCAGTTCTTC. This sequence encodes CSVEGGTEAAAYNEQFF. The rearrangement links TRBV29-1 to TRBJ2-1; 7 bases match TRBD1. This CDR3 spans 17 amino acids. The junction had 11 bases not matched to a gene; V was cut back by 1 base and J by 2 bases. Germline V CDR1 and CDR2: SQVTM, ANQGSEA.